This entry describes one TCR beta chain. Trimming took off 1 base at V and 7 bases at J, with 13 bases between the two ends. The germline V gene encodes CDR1 SGHTA and CDR2 FQGNSA. The CDR3 sequence is 14 residues long. This sample is drawn from a study of blood T cells in healthy people across ages. The use of a sample-barcoded 5' primer and a J-beta primer mix characterized a second PCR of about 7 to 12 cycles. One entry per CDR3 protein, called by TCRdb with MiXCR from the 5' RACE reads. This sample has roughly 800,000 distinct CDR3 sequences; 55% to 70% occur once, and the top ten carry approximately 20%.

The sample taken for sequencing was blood. The rearrangement links TRBV7-2 to TRBJ1-2; D is undetermined. This TCR derives from a man aged 25 to 40 in good health. The CDR3 is CASSLVYNWGGYTF. CDR3 bases: TGTGCCAGCAGCTTAGTATACAATTGGGGTGGCTACACCTTC.